This TCR beta chain was observed in a study of CD8 T cells in Susac syndrome (dated by TCRdb to between 2019 and 2020). At the level of the whole study: Repertoire sequencing was used to test whether CD8+ T cell activation and differentiation in Susac syndrome was antigen driven. The clonality of the CD8+ T cell repertoire was compared across about a dozen healthy donors, some 14 Susac syndrome patients and around 16 multiple sclerosis patients. General findings and caveats noted by the study authors: The study acknowledged that relatively few individuals were included in the TCR sequencing and HLA analysis.

RNA was extracted using the RNeasy kit, and about 0.45 to 1 ug of the RNA was reverse transcribed with random hexamers. TCR beta CDR3 regions were amplified with the immunoSEQ multiplex PCR assay covering 54 Vbeta and 13 Jbeta segments. PCR amplification bias was corrected by using a synthetic template baseline for primer optimization and computational correction. The study's own analysis went as follows. Reads were annotated to V, D and J genes per IMGT and analyzed with immunoSEQ Analyzer, keeping only productive sequences. To calculate clonality, Shannon entropy was normalized by log2 of the number of productive unique sequences and then subtracted from one. For each patient and control, public and private clones were evaluated within the 100 most prevalent clones. Clones were defined as Susac-specific if absent from the healthy and MS cohorts, from 900 to 1,200 published viral clones and from other ImmuneACCESS disease sequences. The raw public reads went through TCRdb reprocessing: fastp at Q25, MiXCR clone calling, in-frame beta chains kept. CDR3 protein sequences are deduplicated, and each keeps its most common genes and DNA. TCRdb assigned the V and J calls; the authors' analysis was not used. This sample comprises some 300,000 distinct CDR3 sequences, approximately 90% of them detected only once. The ten biggest clones cover around 0.18% of the sample.

Regarding this clonotype: Its antigen is currently not known. Per-base quality was not reported, and no clone a single base away is much larger than it.

V lost 0 bases and J lost 6 bases; the stretch between them is 18 bases long. The CDR3, from cysteine to phenylalanine, totals 17 residues. The DNA shown is the 51-base CDR3, in frame from base 1. CDR1 and CDR2, looked up from the germline V gene, are LGHNA and YSLEER. Peripheral blood CD8+ and CD4+ T cells from healthy donors, Susac syndrome patients and multiple sclerosis patients were profiled by high-throughput TCR beta sequencing. Treatment-naive patients with stable or active relapsing-remitting disease fulfilling revised McDonald criteria were used as multiple sclerosis controls. CD8+ TEMRA cells were enriched by FACS, while bulk CD8+ and CD4+ T cells were purified by magnetic negative isolation. Blood was drawn into EDTA tubes, processed within 24 hours, and PBMCs were isolated by density gradient centrifugation. PBMCs destined for TCR sequencing were cryopreserved in liquid nitrogen and later thawed in a 37 °C water bath. The sorted or isolated CD4+, CD8+ and CD8+ TEMRA cells reached a purity of at least 90%.

The sample comprised CD8+ T cells from PBMCs. The sequence links TRBV4-3 to TRBJ2-1; the D gene identity is not certain. This sequence was found in a human donor with multiple sclerosis. The CDR3 in this case is CASSQDPGPPPVNEQFF. Read as DNA, the sequence is TGCGCCAGCAGCCAAGATCCCGGACCGCCCCCGGTCAATGAGCAGTTCTTC.